This entry features one TCR beta chain sequence. The sample is drawn from a study of OX40 agonist ivuxolimab in advanced cancers. Profiled with immunoSEQ multiplex PCR; TCRdb holds only in-frame clones, not every one. The table shows 90,000 to 120,000 clones, with roughly 90% occurring only once. Baseline, cycle 4 day 1, and cycle 7 day 1 were the blood sampling points. The sequencing here drew on CD4+ or CD8+ T cells sorted from blood, taken in a trial of the OX40 agonist ivuxolimab. The sequence was obtained from an adult with an advanced solid tumor such as melanoma, head and neck, liver or kidney cancer.

CDR3 nucleotide sequence: TGCGCCAGCAGCCAAGCTGCCCCCCCAAGCGGGAGGGCCTACTACGAGCAGTACTTC. Protein sequence: CASSQAAPPSGRAYYEQYF. V and J are TRBV4-3 and TRBJ2-7; 10 bases match TRBD2. The V segment lost 1 base and the J segment 3 bases; nucleotides outside the gene matches: 15. The CDR3 length is 19 residues. Looked up from germline, CDR1 is LGHNA and CDR2 is YSLEER.